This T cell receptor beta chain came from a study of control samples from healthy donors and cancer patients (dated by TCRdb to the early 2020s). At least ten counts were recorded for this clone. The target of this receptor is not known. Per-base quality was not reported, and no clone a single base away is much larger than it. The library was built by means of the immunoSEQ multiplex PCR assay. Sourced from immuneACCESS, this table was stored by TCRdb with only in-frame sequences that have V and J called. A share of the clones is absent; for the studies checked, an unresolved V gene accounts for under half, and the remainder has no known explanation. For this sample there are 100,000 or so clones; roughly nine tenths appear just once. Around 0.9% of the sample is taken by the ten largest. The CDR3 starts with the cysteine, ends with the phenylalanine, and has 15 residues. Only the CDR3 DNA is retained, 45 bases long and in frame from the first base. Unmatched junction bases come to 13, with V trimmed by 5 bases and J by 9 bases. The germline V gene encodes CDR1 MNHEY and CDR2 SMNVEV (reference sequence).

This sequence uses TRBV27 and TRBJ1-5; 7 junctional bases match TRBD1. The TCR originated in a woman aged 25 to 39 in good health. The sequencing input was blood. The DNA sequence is TGTGCCAGCAGTCCCCGAGGTGAGGGGGCTAGGCCCCAGCATTTT. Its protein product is CASSPRGEGARPQHF.